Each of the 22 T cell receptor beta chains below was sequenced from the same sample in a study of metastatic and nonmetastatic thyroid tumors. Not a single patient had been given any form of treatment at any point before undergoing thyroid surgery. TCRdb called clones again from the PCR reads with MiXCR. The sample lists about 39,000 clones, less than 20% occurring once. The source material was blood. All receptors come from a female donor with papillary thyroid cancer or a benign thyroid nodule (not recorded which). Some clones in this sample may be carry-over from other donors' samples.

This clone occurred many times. The CDR3 DNA reads TGTGCCAGCAGCCAAGGAACCCTTGCAACTAATGAAAAACTGTTTTTT. This sequence encodes CASSQGTLATNEKLFF. The chain employs TRBV14 and TRBJ1-4; no firm D call. The ends were cut back, 1 base at V and 0 bases at J, with 9 bases in the middle. This CDR3 spans 16 amino acids. From germline, CDR1 is SGHDN and CDR2 FVKESK.

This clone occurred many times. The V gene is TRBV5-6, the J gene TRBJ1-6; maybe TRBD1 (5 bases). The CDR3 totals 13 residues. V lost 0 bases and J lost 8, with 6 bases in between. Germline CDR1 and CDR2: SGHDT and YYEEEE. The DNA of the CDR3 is TGTGCCAGCAGCTTGGCGGGGGATTCACCCCTCCACTTT. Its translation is CASSLAGDSPLHF.

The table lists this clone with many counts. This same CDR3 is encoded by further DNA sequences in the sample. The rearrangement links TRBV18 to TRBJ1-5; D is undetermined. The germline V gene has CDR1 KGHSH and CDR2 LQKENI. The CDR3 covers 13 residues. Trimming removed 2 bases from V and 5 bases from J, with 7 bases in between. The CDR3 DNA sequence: TGTGCCAGCTCACCAGGGAGGGATCAGCCCCAGCATTTT. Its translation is CASSPGRDQPQHF.

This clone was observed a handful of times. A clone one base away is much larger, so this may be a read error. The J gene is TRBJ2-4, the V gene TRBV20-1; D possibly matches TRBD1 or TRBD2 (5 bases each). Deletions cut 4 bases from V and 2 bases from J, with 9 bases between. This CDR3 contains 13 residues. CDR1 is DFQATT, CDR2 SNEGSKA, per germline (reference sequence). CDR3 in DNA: TGCAGTGCTAACCGGGGCACCAAAAACATTCAGTACTTC. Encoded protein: CSANRGTKNIQYF.

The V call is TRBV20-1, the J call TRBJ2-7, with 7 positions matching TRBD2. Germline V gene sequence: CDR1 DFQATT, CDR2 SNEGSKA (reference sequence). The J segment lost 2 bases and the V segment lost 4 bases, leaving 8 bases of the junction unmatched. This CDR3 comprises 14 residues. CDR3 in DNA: TGCAGTGCTATGCCAAGTACTAGCGCCTACGAGCAGTACTTC. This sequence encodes CSAMPSTSAYEQYF.

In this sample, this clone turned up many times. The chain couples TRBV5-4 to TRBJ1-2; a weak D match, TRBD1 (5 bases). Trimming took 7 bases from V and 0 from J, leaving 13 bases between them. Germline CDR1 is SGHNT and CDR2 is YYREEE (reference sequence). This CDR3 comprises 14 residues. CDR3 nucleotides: TGTGCCAGCGAATCGGGGGGGTCTAACTATGGCTACACCTTC. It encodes CASESGGSNYGYTF.

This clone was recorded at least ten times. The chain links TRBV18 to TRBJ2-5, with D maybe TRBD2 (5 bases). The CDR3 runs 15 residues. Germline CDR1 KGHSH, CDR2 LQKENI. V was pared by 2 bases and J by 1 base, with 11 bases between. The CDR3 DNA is TGTGCCAGCTCACCAGGGGTTGGGAGCCAAGAGACCCAGTACTTC. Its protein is CASSPGVGSQETQYF.

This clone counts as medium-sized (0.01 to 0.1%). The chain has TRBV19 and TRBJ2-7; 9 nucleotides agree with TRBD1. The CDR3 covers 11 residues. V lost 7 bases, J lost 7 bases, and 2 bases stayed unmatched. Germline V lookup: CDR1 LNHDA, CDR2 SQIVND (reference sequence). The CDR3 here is CASTDRGEQYF. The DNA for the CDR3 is TGTGCCAGTACCGACAGGGGGGAGCAGTACTTC.

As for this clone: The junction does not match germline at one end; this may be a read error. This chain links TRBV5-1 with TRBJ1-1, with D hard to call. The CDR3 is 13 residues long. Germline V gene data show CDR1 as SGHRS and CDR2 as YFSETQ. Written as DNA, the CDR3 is TGCGCCAGCAGCTTAGGGCTCGACACTGAGGCTTTCTTT. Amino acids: CASSLGLDTEAFF. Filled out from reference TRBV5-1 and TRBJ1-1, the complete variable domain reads KAGVTQTPRYLIKTRGQQVTLSCSPISGHRSVSWYQQTPGQGLQFLFEYFSETQRNKGNFPGRFSGRQFSNSRSEMNVSTLELGDSALYLCASSLGLDTEAFFGQGTRLTVV.

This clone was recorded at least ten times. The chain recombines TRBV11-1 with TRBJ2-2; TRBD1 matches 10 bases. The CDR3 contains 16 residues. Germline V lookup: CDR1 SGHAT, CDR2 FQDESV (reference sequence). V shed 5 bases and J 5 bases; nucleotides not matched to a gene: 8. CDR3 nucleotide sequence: TGTGCCAGCAGCCCCGTGGGGACAGGGGTTACCGGGGAGCTGTTTTTT. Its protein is CASSPVGTGVTGELFF.

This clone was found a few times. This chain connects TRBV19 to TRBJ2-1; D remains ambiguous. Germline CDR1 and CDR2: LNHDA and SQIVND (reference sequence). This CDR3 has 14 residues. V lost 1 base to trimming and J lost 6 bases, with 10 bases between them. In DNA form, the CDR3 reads TGTGCCAGTAGTATAGTAGGCGTTAGCAATGAGCAGTTCTTC. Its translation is CASSIVGVSNEQFF.

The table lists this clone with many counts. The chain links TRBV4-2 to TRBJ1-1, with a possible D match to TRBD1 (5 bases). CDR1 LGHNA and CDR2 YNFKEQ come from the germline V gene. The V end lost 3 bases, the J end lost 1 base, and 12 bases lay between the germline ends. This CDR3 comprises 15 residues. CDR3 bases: TGTGCCAGCAGCCAGGTGGGCCAGGGGAACACTGAAGCTTTCTTT. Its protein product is CASSQVGQGNTEAFF.

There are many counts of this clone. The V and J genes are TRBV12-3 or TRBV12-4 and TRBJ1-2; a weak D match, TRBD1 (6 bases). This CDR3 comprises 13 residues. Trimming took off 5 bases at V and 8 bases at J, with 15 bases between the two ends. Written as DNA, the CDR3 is TGTGCCAGCAGTATCGACAGGATGTCGGGCTACACCTTC. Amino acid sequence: CASSIDRMSGYTF.

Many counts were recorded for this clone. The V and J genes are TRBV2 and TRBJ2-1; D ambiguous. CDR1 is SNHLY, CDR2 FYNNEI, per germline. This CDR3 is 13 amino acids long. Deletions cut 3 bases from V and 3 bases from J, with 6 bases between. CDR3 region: CASSDYYYNEQFF. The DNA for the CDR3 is TGTGCCAGCAGTGATTACTACTACAATGAGCAGTTCTTC.

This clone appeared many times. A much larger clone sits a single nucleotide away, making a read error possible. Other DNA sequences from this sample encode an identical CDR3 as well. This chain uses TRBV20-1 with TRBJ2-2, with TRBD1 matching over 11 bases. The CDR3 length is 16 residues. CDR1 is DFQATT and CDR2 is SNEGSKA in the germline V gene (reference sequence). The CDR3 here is CSARAPGQGDTGKLFF. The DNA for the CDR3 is TGCAGTGCTAGAGCTCCGGGACAGGGGGACACCGGGAAGCTGTTTTTT.

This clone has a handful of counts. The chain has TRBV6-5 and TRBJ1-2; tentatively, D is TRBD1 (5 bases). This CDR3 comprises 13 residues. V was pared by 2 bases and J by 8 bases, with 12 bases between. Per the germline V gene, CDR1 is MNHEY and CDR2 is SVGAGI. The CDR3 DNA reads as TGTGCCAGCAGTTACGTACAGGTGGGGGGCTACACCTTC. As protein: CASSYVQVGGYTF.

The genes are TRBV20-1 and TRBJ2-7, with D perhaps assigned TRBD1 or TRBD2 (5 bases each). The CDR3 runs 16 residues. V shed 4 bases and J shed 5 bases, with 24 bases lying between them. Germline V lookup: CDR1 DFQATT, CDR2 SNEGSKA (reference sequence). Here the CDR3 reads CSATWLFRDGRNEQYF. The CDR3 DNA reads TGCAGTGCTACTTGGCTCTTCCGGGACGGTCGAAACGAGCAGTACTTC.

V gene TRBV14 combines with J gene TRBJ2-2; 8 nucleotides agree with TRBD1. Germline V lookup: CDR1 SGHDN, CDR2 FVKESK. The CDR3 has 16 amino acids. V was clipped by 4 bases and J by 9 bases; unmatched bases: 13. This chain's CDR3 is CASSLLRTGLDRELFF. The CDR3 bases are TGTGCCAGCAGCCTCCTTAGGACAGGGCTTGACAGGGAGCTGTTTTTT. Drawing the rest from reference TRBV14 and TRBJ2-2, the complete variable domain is EAGVTQFPSHSVIEKGQTVTLRCDPISGHDNLYWYRRVMGKEIKFLLHFVKESKQDESGMPNNRFLAERTGGTYSTLKVQPAELEDSGVYFCASSLLRTGLDRELFFGEGSRLTVL.

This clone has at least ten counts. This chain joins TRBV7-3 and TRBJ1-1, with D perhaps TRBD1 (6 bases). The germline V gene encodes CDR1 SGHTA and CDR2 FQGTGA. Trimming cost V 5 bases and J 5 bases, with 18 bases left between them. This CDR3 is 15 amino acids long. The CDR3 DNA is TGTGCCAGCAGCCCCCGGGGGGGGCGATATACTGAAGCTTTCTTT. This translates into CASSPRGGRYTEAFF.

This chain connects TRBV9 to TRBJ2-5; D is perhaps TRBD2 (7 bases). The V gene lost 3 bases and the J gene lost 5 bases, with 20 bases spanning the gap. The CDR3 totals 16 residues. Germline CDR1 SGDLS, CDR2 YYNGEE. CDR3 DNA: TGTGCCAGCAGCGGAGGAATACTGGGGAGGGGGGAGACCCAGTACTTC. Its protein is CASSGGILGRGETQYF.

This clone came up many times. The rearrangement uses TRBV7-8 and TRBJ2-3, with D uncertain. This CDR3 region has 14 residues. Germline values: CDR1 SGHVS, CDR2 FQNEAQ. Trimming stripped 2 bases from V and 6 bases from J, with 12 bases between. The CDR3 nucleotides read TGTGCCAGCAGCTTACTCCCGAAGCCGGATACGCAGTATTTT. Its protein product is CASSLLPKPDTQYF.

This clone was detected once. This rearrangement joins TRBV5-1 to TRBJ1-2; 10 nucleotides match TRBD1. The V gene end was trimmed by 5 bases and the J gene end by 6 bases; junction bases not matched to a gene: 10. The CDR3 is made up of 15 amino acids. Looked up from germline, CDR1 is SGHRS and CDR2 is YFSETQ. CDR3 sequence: CASSPWTGGIDGYTF. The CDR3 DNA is TGCGCCAGCAGTCCTTGGACAGGGGGGATTGATGGCTACACCTTC.